This T cell receptor beta chain appears in the sequencing data of a study of siplizumab effects on memory and regulatory T cells. For the study at large: Mixed lymphocyte reactions were matched in twos, containing siplizumab at roughly 1 ug/mL or lacking drug.

Trimming cost V 5 bases and J 0 bases; bases outside gene matches: 4. Germline values: CDR1 SGHVS, CDR2 FQNEAQ. The CDR3 totals 14 residues. Some clones are missing from TCRdb's copy, which holds only in-frame ones; the method was immunoSEQ multiplex PCR. The repertoire holds over 11,000 clones, with approximately 49% as singletons. By sample share, this clone is medium-sized. Its antigen is undetermined. The cells of the mixed lymphocyte reaction underwent an approximately 6-day coculture at 37°C. Overall study findings and caveats: In siplizumab cultures, the suppressive function of proliferating Tregs remained unconfirmed.

This sequence was found in a human donor in good health; the cells came from an allogeneic mixed lymphocyte reaction. The chain joins TRBV7-8 to TRBJ2-7, with 7 bases that match TRBD2. Sequencing was performed on CFSE-low (dividing) CD4+ T cells sorted from an allogeneic mixed lymphocyte reaction. This CDR3 is CASSRGGSSYEQYF. The CDR3 region has the DNA TGTGCCAGCAGCCGCGGGGGAAGCTCCTACGAGCAGTACTTC.